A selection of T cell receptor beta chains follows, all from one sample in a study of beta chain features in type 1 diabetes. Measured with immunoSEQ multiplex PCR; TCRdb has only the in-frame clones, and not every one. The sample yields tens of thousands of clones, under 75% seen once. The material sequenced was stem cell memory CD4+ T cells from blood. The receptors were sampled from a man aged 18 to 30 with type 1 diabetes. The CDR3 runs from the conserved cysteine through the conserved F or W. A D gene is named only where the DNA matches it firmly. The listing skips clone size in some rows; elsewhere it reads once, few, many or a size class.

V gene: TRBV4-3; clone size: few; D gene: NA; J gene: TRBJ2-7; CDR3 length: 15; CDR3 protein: CASSQDSRVGYEQYF; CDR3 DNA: TGCGCCAGCAGCCAAGATTCCCGCGTCGGGTACGAGCAGTACTTC
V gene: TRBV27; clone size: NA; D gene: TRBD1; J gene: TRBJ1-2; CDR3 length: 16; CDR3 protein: CASSLRGRGLNYGYTF; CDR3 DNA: TGTGCCAGCAGTTTACGAGGCAGGGGGCTTAACTATGGCTACACCTTC
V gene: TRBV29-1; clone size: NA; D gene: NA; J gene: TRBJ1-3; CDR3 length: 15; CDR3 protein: CSVEQGENSGNTIYF; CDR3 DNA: TGCAGCGTTGAGCAGGGTGAAAACTCTGGAAACACCATATATTTT
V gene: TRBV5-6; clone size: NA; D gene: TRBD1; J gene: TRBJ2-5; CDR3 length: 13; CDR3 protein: CASSLDRGETQYF; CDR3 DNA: TGTGCCAGCAGCTTGGACAGGGGCGAGACCCAGTACTTC
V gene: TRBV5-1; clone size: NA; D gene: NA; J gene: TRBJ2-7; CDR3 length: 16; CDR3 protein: CASSQYDIGVGHEQYF; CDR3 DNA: TGCGCCAGCAGCCAATACGACATAGGGGTTGGCCACGAGCAGTACTTC
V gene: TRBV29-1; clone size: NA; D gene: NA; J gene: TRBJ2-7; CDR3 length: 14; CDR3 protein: CSVVAATGGYEQYF; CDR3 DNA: TGCAGCGTTGTCGCCGCAACCGGGGGATACGAGCAGTACTTC
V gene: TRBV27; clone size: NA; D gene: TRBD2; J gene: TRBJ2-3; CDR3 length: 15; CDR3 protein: CASSRSGTSTDTQYF; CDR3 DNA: TGTGCCAGCAGTCGTAGCGGGACGAGCACAGATACGCAGTATTTT
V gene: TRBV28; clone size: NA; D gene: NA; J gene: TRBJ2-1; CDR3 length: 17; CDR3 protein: CASSVPTRASSYNEQFF; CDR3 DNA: TGTGCCAGCAGTGTCCCTACGCGGGCGAGCTCCTACAATGAGCAGTTCTTC
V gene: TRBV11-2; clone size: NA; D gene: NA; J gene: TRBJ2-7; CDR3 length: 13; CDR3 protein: CASSARDRGEQYF; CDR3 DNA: TGTGCCAGCAGCGCCAGGGATAGGGGCGAGCAGTACTTC
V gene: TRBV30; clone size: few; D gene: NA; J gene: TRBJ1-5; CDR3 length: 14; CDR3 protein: CAWSVTGLNQPQHF; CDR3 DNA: TGTGCCTGGAGTGTTACAGGGCTAAATCAGCCCCAGCATTTT
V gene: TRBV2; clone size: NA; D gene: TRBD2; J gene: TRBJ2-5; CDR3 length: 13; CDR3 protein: CASSLPGGETQYF; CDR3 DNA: TGTGCCAGCAGTCTCCCGGGGGGGGAGACCCAGTACTTC
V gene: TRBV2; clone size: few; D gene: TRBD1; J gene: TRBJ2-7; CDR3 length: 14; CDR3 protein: CASTPGQGIDEQYF; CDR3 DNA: TGTGCCAGCACCCCGGGACAGGGTATCGACGAGCAGTACTTC
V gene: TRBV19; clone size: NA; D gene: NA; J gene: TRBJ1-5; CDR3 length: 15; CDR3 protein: CASSIRESSNQPQHF; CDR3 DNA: TGTGCCAGTAGTATAAGGGAGTCGAGCAATCAGCCCCAGCATTTT
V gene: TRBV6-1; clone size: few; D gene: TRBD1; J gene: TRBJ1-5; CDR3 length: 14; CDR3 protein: CASSEQGANQPQHF; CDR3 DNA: TGTGCCAGCAGTGAACAGGGGGCTAATCAGCCCCAGCATTTT
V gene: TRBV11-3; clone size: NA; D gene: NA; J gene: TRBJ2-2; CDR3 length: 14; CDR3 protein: CASSFAEGPGELFF; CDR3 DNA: TGTGCCAGCAGCTTTGCGGAGGGCCCCGGGGAGCTGTTTTTT
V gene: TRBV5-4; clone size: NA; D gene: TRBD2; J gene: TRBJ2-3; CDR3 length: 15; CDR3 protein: CASSRSGGAGDTQYF; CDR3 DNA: TGTGCCAGCAGCAGAAGCGGGGGGGCGGGAGATACGCAGTATTTT
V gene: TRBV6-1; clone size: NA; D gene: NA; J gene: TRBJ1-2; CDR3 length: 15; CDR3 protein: CASSFRLQENYGYTF; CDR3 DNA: TGTGCCAGCAGTTTTCGCCTACAGGAGAACTATGGCTACACCTTC
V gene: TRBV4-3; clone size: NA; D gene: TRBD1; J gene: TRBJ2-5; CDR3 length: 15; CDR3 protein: CASSQHRTGQETQYF; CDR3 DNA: TGCGCCAGCAGCCAACACCGGACAGGGCAAGAGACCCAGTACTTC
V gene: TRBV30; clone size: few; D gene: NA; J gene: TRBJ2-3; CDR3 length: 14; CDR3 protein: CAWDQGFSTDTQYF; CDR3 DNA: TGTGCCTGGGACCAGGGGTTTAGCACAGATACGCAGTATTTT
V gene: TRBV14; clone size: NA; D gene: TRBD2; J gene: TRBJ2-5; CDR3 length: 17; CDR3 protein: CASSPYRRAGGSETQYF; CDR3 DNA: TGTGCCAGCAGCCCGTATAGGAGAGCGGGAGGTTCAGAGACCCAGTACTTC
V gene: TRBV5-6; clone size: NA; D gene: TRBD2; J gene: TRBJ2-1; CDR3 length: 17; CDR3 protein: CASSSLLAALSYNEQFF; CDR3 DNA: TGTGCCAGCAGCTCCCTACTAGCGGCTCTCTCCTACAATGAGCAGTTCTTC
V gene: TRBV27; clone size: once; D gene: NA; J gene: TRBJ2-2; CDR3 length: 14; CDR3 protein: CASSLFEVSGELFF; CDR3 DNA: TGTGCCAGCAGTTTATTCGAGGTTTCCGGGGAGCTGTTTTTT
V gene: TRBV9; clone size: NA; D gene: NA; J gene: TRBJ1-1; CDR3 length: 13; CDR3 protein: CASSSGGITEAFF; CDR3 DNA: TGTGCCAGCAGCTCTGGGGGGATCACTGAAGCTTTCTTT
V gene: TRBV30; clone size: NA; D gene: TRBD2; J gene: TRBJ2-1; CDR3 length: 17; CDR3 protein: CAWSVRLPAGAYNEQFF; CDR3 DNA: TGTGCCTGGAGTGTACGGCTTCCAGCGGGGGCCTACAATGAGCAGTTCTTC
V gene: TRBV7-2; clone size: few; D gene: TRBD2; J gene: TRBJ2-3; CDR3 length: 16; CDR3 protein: CASSQGLAGSTDTQYF; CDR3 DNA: TGTGCCAGCAGCCAGGGACTAGCGGGATCCACAGATACGCAGTATTTT
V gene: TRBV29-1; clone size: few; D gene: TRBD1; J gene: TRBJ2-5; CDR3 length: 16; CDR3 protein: CSVDEIHRGRGETQYF; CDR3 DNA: TGCAGCGTTGACGAAATTCACAGGGGGCGCGGAGAGACCCAGTACTTC